This TCR beta chain originates from a study of OX40 agonist ivuxolimab in advanced cancers. Study-wide context: In this cohort, patients received ivuxolimab, an agonistic anti-OX40 (CD134) antibody. Subjects had a mean age of about 57 years, with a range of about 23 to 79; around 80% were male.

This clone was seen only once. Its specificity is not known. The study, taken as a whole, reports: At doses 0.1 to 3.0 mg/kg, CD4+ and CD8+ clones expanded. Some patients without response likewise showed low normalized clonal expansion.

The protocol was immunoSEQ multiplex PCR, while the TCRdb copy is restricted to in-frame clones and leaves out a portion. This table holds some 81,000 clones, roughly 87% found once. The CDR3 contains 14 residues. CDR1 and CDR2 from the germline V gene are LNHDA and SQIVND (reference sequence). V was shortened by 5 bases and J by 0 bases, with 10 bases between the two germline ends. This receptor was taken from an adult with an advanced solid tumor such as melanoma, head and neck, liver or kidney cancer. The sequencing here drew on CD4+ or CD8+ T cells sorted from blood, taken in a trial of the OX40 agonist ivuxolimab. This chain joins TRBV19 and TRBJ1-1; D uncertain. CDR3 bases: TGTGCCAGTAGTGCGCCACTGCTGAACACTGAAGCTTTCTTT. Amino acid sequence: CASSAPLLNTEAFF.